The text below deals with one TCR beta chain. The antigen is not known. This record comes from a study of shared clonotypes between healthy human individuals. Data came from immunoSEQ multiplex PCR; TCRdb stores just in-frame clones and leaves some out. The top ten clones hold roughly 0.45% of a sample with around 1.6 million clones, around 98% of them seen once. This CDR3 has 13 amino acids. Germline lookup yields CDR1 SGHNT and CDR2 YYREEE (reference sequence). Trimming removed 1 base from V and 8 bases from J, with 10 bases in between. Findings and caveats of the study: Some naive CD4 clonotypes, roughly 4.5%, turned up in common across several donors. What naive subsets generally showed was a larger estimated richness than memory subsets showed. Sampling was confined to blood; repertoires within tissues likely differ.

The rearrangement uses TRBV5-4 and TRBJ2-1; D unclear. The source of this sequence is a man aged 25-40 years in good health. Sequenced material: naive CD4+ T cells sorted from blood. As to subset: CD45RA+ positively selected. The CDR3 DNA reads TGTGCCAGCAGCTTGCTAGTCGGGTATGAGCAGTTCTTC. Encoded protein: CASSLLVGYEQFF.